The 2 T cell receptor beta chains in this list originate from one sample, sequenced in a study of T cell repertoires in cytomegalovirus infection. From the reads, TCRdb called clonotypes with MiXCR, one entry per CDR3 protein. Of some 450,000 distinct CDR3 sequences listed, approximately 30% are singletons. Sequencing was done on a sample of PBMCs. These TCRs come from a human donor in good health (CMV status not recorded). Some clones in this sample may be carry-over from other donors' samples.

This clonotype was counted between two and nine times. The V and J genes are TRBV19 and TRBJ2-7, with 9 nucleotides matching TRBD1. Germline lookup yields CDR1 LNHDA and CDR2 SQIVND (reference sequence). This CDR3 contains 13 residues. Trimming at V came to 8 bases and at J to 4 bases, leaving 6 bases not matched to a gene. The CDR3 nucleotides read TGTGCCAGTGGGGGGACAGGGCAGTACGAGCAGTACTTC. Translated: CASGGTGQYEQYF. The full variable domain, rest sourced from reference TRBV19 and TRBJ2-7, is DGGITQSPKYLFRKEGQNVTLSCEQNLNHDAMYWYRQDPGQGLRLIYYSQIVNDFQKGDIAEGYSVSREKKESFPLTVTSAQKNPTAFYLCASGGTGQYEQYFGPGTRLTVT.

V usage is TRBV6-2 or TRBV6-3 and J usage is TRBJ2-3; weak D call: TRBD2 (5 bases). The CDR3 is 16 residues long. V lost 4 bases and J lost 3, with 17 bases in between. Germline lookup yields CDR1 MNHEY and CDR2 SVGEGT. This chain's CDR3 is CASSSIPGSGTDTQYF. CDR3 bases: TGTGCCAGCAGTTCGATCCCGGGGTCTGGAACAGATACGCAGTATTTT.